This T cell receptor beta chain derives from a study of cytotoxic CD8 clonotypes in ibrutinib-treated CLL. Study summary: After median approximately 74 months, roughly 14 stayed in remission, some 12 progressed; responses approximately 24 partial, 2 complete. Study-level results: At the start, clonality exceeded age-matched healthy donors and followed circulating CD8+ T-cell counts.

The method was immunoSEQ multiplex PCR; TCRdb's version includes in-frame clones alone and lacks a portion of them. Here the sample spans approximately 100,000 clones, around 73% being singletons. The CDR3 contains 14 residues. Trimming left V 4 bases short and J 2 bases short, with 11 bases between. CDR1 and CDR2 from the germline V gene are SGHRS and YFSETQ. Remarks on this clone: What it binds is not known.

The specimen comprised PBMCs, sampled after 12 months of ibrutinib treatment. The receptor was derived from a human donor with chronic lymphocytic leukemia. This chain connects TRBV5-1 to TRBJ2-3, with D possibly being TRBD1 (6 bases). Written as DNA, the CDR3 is TGCGCCAGCAGCCCTGGACAGATCACAGATACGCAGTATTTT. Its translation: CASSPGQITDTQYF.